One and the same sample provided the 30 T cell receptor beta chains below, sequenced in a study of T-cell reconstitution after alpha-beta-depleted transplantation in children. The TCRbeta library was prepared with unique molecular identifiers. TCRdb itself ran the PCR reads through MiXCR, one entry per CDR3 protein. The sample yields approximately 270,000 distinct CDR3 sequences, roughly a quarter seen once. The sequenced sample was PBMCs, mostly from graft donor cells, obtained 360 days after TCRalphabeta/CD19-depleted stem cell transplant. These receptors were collected from a female patient aged 2-10 years who had a stem cell transplant for congenital amegakaryocytic thrombocytopenia, so the T cells may come from the graft donor.

This clonotype was detected only a few times. This sequence joins TRBV4-1 and TRBJ2-2; D unresolved. The germline gives CDR1 MGHRA, CDR2 YSYEKL. The V end was cut by 2 bases, the J end by 1 base, with 8 bases between. This CDR3 is built from 15 residues. CDR3 sequence reads: CASSQSSGNTGELFF. CDR3 bases: TGCGCCAGCAGCCAATCCTCGGGGAACACCGGGGAGCTGTTTTTT.

The chain recombines TRBV4-3 with TRBJ1-6; possible D gene TRBD1, 6 bases. Trimming left V 1 base short and J 10 bases short, with 11 bases between. The CDR3 length is 14 residues. The germline V gene encodes CDR1 LGHNA and CDR2 YSLEER. The CDR3 is CASSQGQGRSPLHF. CDR3 sequence (DNA): TGCGCCAGCAGCCAAGGGCAGGGGAGGTCACCCCTCCACTTT.

CDR3 sequence: CASSDSGRGQETQYF. Written as DNA, the CDR3 is TGTGCCAGCAGTGATAGCGGGAGGGGGCAAGAGACCCAGTACTTC. This chain joins TRBV28 and TRBJ2-5, with TRBD2 matching 11 bases. V shed 5 bases, J shed 2 bases, and the junction held 4 bases outside the gene matches. CDR1 is MDHEN, CDR2 SYDVKM, per germline. The CDR3 contains 15 residues.

This clonotype was counted between two and nine times. The CDR3 DNA is TGTGCCAGCGTTCTGGGAATGAACACTGAAGCTTTCTTT. Encoded protein: CASVLGMNTEAFF. The chain has TRBV6-6 and TRBJ1-1; D not certain. The germline V gene encodes CDR1 MNHNY and CDR2 SVGAGI (reference sequence). The CDR3 spans 13 residues. Trimming shortened V by 8 bases and J by 0 bases, and 10 bases separated the two germline ends.

This clonotype was found a few times. The chain has TRBV7-9 and TRBJ2-1; D remains unclear. CDR3 length: 15 residues. Germline CDR1 SEHNR, CDR2 FQNEAQ (reference sequence). V was pared by 1 base and J by 5 bases, with 12 bases between. CDR3 amino acids: CASSLGLGKNNEQFF. CDR3 DNA: TGTGCCAGCAGCTTAGGGTTAGGGAAAAACAATGAGCAGTTCTTC.

A few counts support this clonotype. J is TRBJ1-1 and V is TRBV29-1; D perhaps matches TRBD1 (5 bases). The V end was cut by 3 bases, the J end by 0 bases, with 8 bases between. Looked up from germline, CDR1 is SQVTM and CDR2 is ANQGSEA. There are 13 residues in the CDR3. The chain's CDR3 is CSVDTGLNTEAFF. The CDR3 DNA sequence: TGCAGCGTTGATACAGGCTTGAACACTGAAGCTTTCTTT.

This chain uses TRBV9 with TRBJ2-5; no clear D. Trimming pared 3 bases from V and 9 bases from J, leaving 18 bases between. Germline V CDR1 and CDR2: SGDLS, YYNGEE. The CDR3 contains 14 residues. The CDR3 nucleotides read TGTGCCAGCAGCGCTTCTGTGGGCGTCCTGCCCCAGTACTTC. Translated, it gives CASSASVGVLPQYF.

The rearrangement uses TRBV27 and TRBJ2-1; D may correspond to TRBD1 or TRBD2 (5 bases each). The CDR3 extends over 19 amino acids. V lost 1 base, J lost 5 bases, and 24 bases lay in between. Germline assignment: CDR1 MNHEY and CDR2 SMNVEV (reference sequence). Here the CDR3 DNA reads TGTGCCAGCAGTTTATTATTTTGGGGTGTGGGTAGGGGACACAATGAGCAGTTCTTC. This codes for CASSLLFWGVGRGHNEQFF.

This clonotype was seen at least ten times. At one end, the junction sequence differs from germline, possibly due to a read error. The CDR3 DNA reads as TGTGCCAGCAGTTTAGGGGAGAACACTGAAGCTTTCTTT. Its protein product is CASSLGENTEAFF. The chain links TRBV5-1 to TRBJ1-1; D is possibly TRBD1 (5 bases). This CDR3 has 13 amino acids. CDR1 SGHRS and CDR2 YFSETQ come from the germline V gene.

The chain carries TRBV12-3 or TRBV12-4 and TRBJ2-7; 10 bases align to TRBD1. The CDR3 runs to 19 residues. Trimming at V came to 0 bases and at J to 5 bases, leaving 16 bases not matched to a gene. This chain's CDR3 is CASSLAMSPQTGGRNEQYF. CDR3 bases: TGTGCCAGCAGTTTAGCAATGTCTCCCCAGACAGGGGGCAGGAACGAGCAGTACTTC.

V and J are TRBV12-5 and TRBJ1-5, with TRBD1 matching over 7 bases. The CDR3 consists of 13 residues. Germline loops: CDR1 LGHNT, CDR2 FRNRAP. V was clipped by 7 bases and J by 3 bases; unmatched bases: 3. The CDR3 here is CASEGAINQPQHF. The CDR3, as DNA: TGTGCTAGTGAGGGGGCGATCAATCAGCCCCAGCATTTT.

This clonotype was observed a few times. This chain connects TRBV28 to TRBJ2-7; D is undetermined. Germline values: CDR1 MDHEN, CDR2 SYDVKM. With 8 bases removed from V and 7 bases from J, the gap between germline ends came to 15 bases. CDR3 length equals 12 residues. The CDR3 sequence: CASGARGMEQYF. In DNA form, the CDR3 reads TGTGCCAGCGGAGCACGTGGTATGGAGCAGTACTTC.

The chain couples TRBV2 to TRBJ2-2; possibly TRBD1 or TRBD2 for D (5 bases each). CDR3 length equals 15 residues. V lost 8 bases to trimming and J lost 0 bases, with 13 bases between them. The germline V gene has CDR1 SNHLY and CDR2 FYNNEI. The CDR3 region is CASDGDGANTGELFF. The CDR3 region has the DNA TGTGCCAGCGACGGGGACGGCGCGAACACCGGGGAGCTGTTTTTT.

In this sample, this clonotype turned up a few times. The chain combines TRBV7-2 with TRBJ2-1; TRBD2 aligns across 11 bases. V dropped 0 bases and J dropped 2; count of bases not matched to a gene: 6. This CDR3 region has 18 residues. Germline V gives CDR1 SGHTA, CDR2 FQGNSA. DNA of the CDR3: TGTGCCAGCAGCTTAGCGCCAGGACTAGCGGGCCCCTACAATGAGCAGTTCTTC. It translates to CASSLAPGLAGPYNEQFF.

Only a few counts were recorded for this clonotype. The rearrangement joins TRBV12-3 or TRBV12-4 to TRBJ2-1; tentative D call: TRBD2 (6 bases). The V end lost 5 bases, the J end lost 10 bases, and 12 bases lay between the germline ends. CDR3 length: 12 residues. CDR3 protein: CASSPTRGEQFF. CDR3 in DNA: TGTGCCAGCAGTCCTACTCGGGGGGAGCAGTTCTTC.

This clonotype was counted once. This likely comes from a read error, as the CDR3 has no conserved phenylalanine or tryptophan at its end. The rearrangement uses TRBV4-2 and TRBJ1-5; D not resolved. Trimming removed 4 bases from V and 0 bases from J, with 19 bases in between. The CDR3 consists of 18 residues. The germline V gene encodes CDR1 LGHNA and CDR2 YNFKEQ. The DNA of the CDR3 is TGTGCCAGCAGCCCACGGTTTTCTTCTGTATATAGCAATCAGCCCCAGCATTGT. Protein product: CASSPRFSSVYSNQPQHC.

Points on this clonotype: One base away lies a much larger clone, so this may be a sequencing read error. This chain uses TRBV12-3 or TRBV12-4 with TRBJ1-5; the D is unclear. The CDR3 length is 12 residues. The V end was cut by 3 bases, the J end by 3 bases, with 3 bases between. The CDR3 DNA follows: TGTGCCAGCAGTTTTATCAATCAGCCCCAGCATTTT. Translating gives CASSFINQPQHF.

CDR3 DNA: TGTGCCAGCAGTTACTCGCTCAAGGGTAGCTCACCCCTCCACTTT. Protein sequence: CASSYSLKGSSPLHF. The V gene is TRBV6-5, the J gene TRBJ1-6; D gene unclear. The V end was cut by 0 bases, the J end by 10 bases, with 13 bases between. In germline, CDR1 is MNHEY, CDR2 SVGAGI. The CDR3 runs 15 residues.

The CDR3 region is CAISPLGTGELFF. DNA of the CDR3: TGTGCCATCAGTCCCCTAGGCACCGGGGAGCTGTTTTTT. The V and J genes are TRBV10-3 and TRBJ2-2; no clear D. The germline V and J ends were trimmed by 5 bases and 4 bases, with 8 bases remaining between them. The germline V gene encodes CDR1 ENHRY and CDR2 SYGVKD. The CDR3 consists of 13 residues.

This clonotype was seen a few times. The chain carries TRBV12-3 or TRBV12-4 and TRBJ2-1; unclear D gene. With 6 bases removed from V and 6 bases from J, the gap between germline ends came to 18 bases. The CDR3 loop spans 15 amino acids. The CDR3 loop reads CASSLLGPSSNEQFF. The CDR3 region has the DNA TGTGCCAGCAGCCTTCTTGGACCGTCTTCCAATGAGCAGTTCTTC.

This clonotype was seen only once. This rearrangement joins TRBV2 to TRBJ2-1; TRBD1 might be the D (8 bases). V dropped 11 bases and J dropped 9 bases, with 14 bases sitting between them. The CDR3 has 11 amino acids. Germline CDR1 SNHLY, CDR2 FYNNEI. Written as DNA, the CDR3 is TGTGCCGGGCACAGGGGGGGTGAGCAGTTCTTC. It translates to CAGHRGGEQFF.

The chain joins TRBV5-1 to TRBJ2-2; D remains unclear. Trimming removed 0 bases at V and 4 bases at J, with 13 bases between. The CDR3 spans 16 residues. Germline V lookup: CDR1 SGHRS, CDR2 YFSETQ. CDR3 loop: CASSLGGLGFTGELFF. The CDR3 DNA sequence: TGCGCCAGCAGCTTGGGTGGGCTTGGATTCACCGGGGAGCTGTTTTTT. Drawing the rest from reference TRBV5-1 and TRBJ2-2, the complete variable domain is KAGVTQTPRYLIKTRGQQVTLSCSPISGHRSVSWYQQTPGQGLQFLFEYFSETQRNKGNFPGRFSGRQFSNSRSEMNVSTLELGDSALYLCASSLGGLGFTGELFFGEGSRLTVL.

The chain employs TRBV7-8 and TRBJ1-4; 10 bases map to TRBD1. The CDR3 covers 17 residues. The V segment lost 5 bases and the J segment 8 bases; nucleotides outside the gene matches: 14. Germline CDR1 is SGHVS and CDR2 is FQNEAQ. Here the CDR3 DNA reads TGTGCCAGCAGCGGACGACAGGGGGCAAGGGAACAAGAAAAACTGTTTTTT. It codes for CASSGRQGAREQEKLFF. Variable domain in full (rest from reference TRBV7-8 and TRBJ1-4): GAGVSQSPRYKVAKRGQDVALRCDPISGHVSLFWYQQALGQGPEFLTYFQNEAQLDKSGLPSDRFFAERPEGSVSTLKIQRTQQEDSAVYLCASSGRQGAREQEKLFFGSGTQLSVL.

The sample holds a few counts of this clonotype. The chain links TRBV6-1 to TRBJ2-3; 10 nucleotides agree with TRBD2. This CDR3 has 16 residues. In germline, CDR1 is MNHNS, CDR2 SASEGT. The V segment lost 5 bases and the J segment 2 bases; nucleotides outside the gene matches: 7. The CDR3 protein is CASSRSGGAVTDTQYF. For the CDR3, the DNA is TGTGCCAGCAGTCGGAGCGGGGGGGCAGTCACAGATACGCAGTATTTT.

The genes are TRBV6-5 and TRBJ2-5; 7 bases are shared with TRBD1. The junction had 14 bases not matched to a gene; V was cut back by 2 bases and J by 2 bases. This CDR3 has 18 residues. Germline CDR1 MNHEY, CDR2 SVGAGI. The CDR3 reads CASSYTPRPPGQQETQYF. CDR3 nucleotides: TGTGCCAGCAGTTACACCCCCCGCCCACCGGGACAGCAAGAGACCCAGTACTTC.

In its sample, this clonotype was seen a few times. V gene TRBV30 combines with J gene TRBJ2-5; D remains unclear. This CDR3 has 12 residues. Germline lookup yields CDR1 GTSNPN and CDR2 SVGIG (reference sequence). V dropped 0 bases and J dropped 5 bases, with 7 bases sitting between them. The CDR3 sequence: CAWSVPRETQYF. The DNA for the CDR3 is TGTGCCTGGAGTGTACCAAGGGAGACCCAGTACTTC. Full variable domain (remainder filled in from reference TRBV30 and TRBJ2-5): SQTIHQWPATLVQPVGSPLSLECTVEGTSNPNLYWYRQAAGRGLQLLFYSVGIGQISSEVPQNLSASRPQDRQFILSSKKLLLSDSGFYLCAWSVPRETQYFGPGTRLLVL.

This clonotype appeared many times. The rearrangement joins TRBV7-2 to TRBJ2-3, with 9 bases aligning to TRBD1. With 2 bases clipped from V and 4 bases from J, the junction kept 7 bases outside the gene matches. In germline, CDR1 is SGHTA, CDR2 FQGNSA. The CDR3 extends over 16 amino acids. The CDR3 spells CASSLFGTGFPDTQYF. The CDR3 DNA is TGTGCCAGCAGCTTATTTGGGACAGGGTTCCCAGATACGCAGTATTTT.

This chain connects TRBV29-1 to TRBJ1-1; no firm D call. The CDR3 spans 11 residues. The ends were cut back, 4 bases at V and 1 base at J, with 4 bases in the middle. Germline-derived CDR1 and CDR2 are SQVTM and ANQGSEA. For the CDR3, the DNA is TGCAGCGTTGCTCGGAACACTGAAGCTTTCTTT. This sequence encodes CSVARNTEAFF.

V usage is TRBV6-2 or TRBV6-3 and J usage is TRBJ1-6; D is perhaps TRBD1 (5 bases). The CDR3 consists of 15 residues. Germline V gene data show CDR1 as MNHEY and CDR2 as SVGEGT. V was trimmed by 1 base and J by 7 bases, leaving 11 bases between them. In nucleotides, the CDR3 is TGTGCCAGCAGTTACTTCTCAGGGCGCAATTCACCCCTCCACTTT. Translated: CASSYFSGRNSPLHF.

V and J are TRBV5-1 and TRBJ1-5; the D is unclear. The CDR3 covers 14 residues. The V end lost 0 bases, the J end lost 7 bases, and 11 bases lay between the germline ends. Looked up from germline, CDR1 is SGHRS and CDR2 is YFSETQ. The DNA of the CDR3 is TGCGCCAGCAGCTTGGATGGGCTCAACCAGCCCCAGCATTTT. This translates into CASSLDGLNQPQHF. Variable domain in full (rest from reference TRBV5-1 and TRBJ1-5): KAGVTQTPRYLIKTRGQQVTLSCSPISGHRSVSWYQQTPGQGLQFLFEYFSETQRNKGNFPGRFSGRQFSNSRSEMNVSTLELGDSALYLCASSLDGLNQPQHFGDGTRLSIL.